The 2 T cell receptor beta chains in this list originate from one sample, sequenced in a study of T cells in Graves' hyperthyroidism and ophthalmopathy. RNA transcripts yielded amplified TCR beta CDR3 regions. During a first-round RT-PCR of the TCR CDR3, the HTBI primer set was used. Using its own MiXCR run on the multiplex PCR reads, TCRdb lists one record per CDR3 protein. Found here are about 640,000 distinct CDR3 sequences, around 21% of them singletons; the top ten hold roughly 30%. Sequencing input: blood. The receptors come from a young man with Graves' ophthalmopathy.

The chain has TRBV5-1 and TRBJ2-5; weak D call: TRBD1 (5 bases). CDR3 length: 14 residues. V gave up 0 bases and J gave up 1 base, with 7 bases separating them. From germline, CDR1 is SGHRS and CDR2 YFSETQ. The CDR3 nucleotides read TGCGCCAGCAGCTTGGACAGGCCCCAAGAGACCCAGTACTTC. Amino acid sequence: CASSLDRPQETQYF.

This clonotype was detected only a few times. The chain combines TRBV7-2 with TRBJ1-6, with D possibly being TRBD1 (5 bases). The CDR3 extends over 15 amino acids. V lost 4 bases to trimming and J lost 7 bases, with 14 bases between them. Germline loops: CDR1 SGHTA, CDR2 FQGNSA. CDR3 protein: CASSYSPGPNSPLHF. In DNA, the CDR3 is TGTGCCAGCAGCTATTCTCCGGGACCCAATTCACCCCTCCACTTT.